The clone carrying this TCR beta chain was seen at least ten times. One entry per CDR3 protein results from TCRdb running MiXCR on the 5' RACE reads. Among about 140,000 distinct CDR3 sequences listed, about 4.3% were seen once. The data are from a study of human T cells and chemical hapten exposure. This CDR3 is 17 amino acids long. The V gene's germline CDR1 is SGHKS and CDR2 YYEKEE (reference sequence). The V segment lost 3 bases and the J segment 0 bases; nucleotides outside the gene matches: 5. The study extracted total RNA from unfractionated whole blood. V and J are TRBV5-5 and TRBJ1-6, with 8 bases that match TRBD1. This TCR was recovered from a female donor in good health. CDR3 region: CASSWGTGDSYNSPLHF. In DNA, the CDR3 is TGTGCCAGCAGCTGGGGGACAGGCGACTCCTATAATTCACCCCTCCACTTT.